This TCR beta chain was sequenced for a study of control samples from healthy donors and cancer patients. The germline CDR1 and CDR2 sequences are MNHEY and SVGEGT. This CDR3 region has 14 residues. After removal of 6 bases from V and 4 bases from J, the junction contained 7 bases not matched to a gene. Using immunoSEQ multiplex PCR, the repertoire was profiled, and TCRdb retains in-frame clones only, with some absent. The table lists 80,000 to 100,000 clones, roughly 92% of them singletons. The specimen was blood. The V gene is TRBV6-2 or TRBV6-3, the J gene TRBJ1-1; 8 positions match TRBD1. This receptor was obtained from a human donor in good health. The donor label of this sample is uncertain. CDR3 region: CASSRGQGGTEAFF. The CDR3 nucleotides read TGTGCCAGCAGCCGTGGACAGGGAGGCACTGAAGCTTTCTTT.